The 21 T cell receptor beta chains in this list originate from one sample, sequenced in a study of blood T cell repertoires in COVID-19. Data came from immunoSEQ multiplex PCR; TCRdb stores just in-frame clones and leaves some out. This sample has 200,000 or so clones; approximately 87% occur once, and the top ten carry about 2.2%. Sequences were obtained from peripheral blood. The receptors derive from a woman aged 45-60 years with acute or convalescent COVID-19.

CDR3 residues: CASESAGGRETQYF. The DNA of the CDR3 is TGTGCCAGCGAGAGTGCGGGAGGCCGAGAGACCCAGTACTTC. The chain couples TRBV7-2 to TRBJ2-5, with TRBD2 matching over 8 bases. CDR1 SGHTA and CDR2 FQGNSA come from the germline V gene. The length of the CDR3 is 14 residues. V lost 8 bases to trimming and J lost 4 bases; unmatched junction nucleotides: 9.

This clone has at least ten counts. The rearrangement joins TRBV29-1 to TRBJ1-2; 10 bases are shared with TRBD1. V gave up 4 bases and J gave up 8 bases; unmatched junction bases: 13. Germline V lookup: CDR1 SQVTM, CDR2 ANQGSEA. This CDR3 spans 15 amino acids. The CDR3, as DNA: TGCAGCGTTGTGTCGGGGGACAGGGGCGATCGGGGCTACACCTTC. Its translation: CSVVSGDRGDRGYTF.

This sequence joins TRBV5-1 and TRBJ2-7; 11 positions match TRBD1. Per the germline V gene, CDR1 is SGHRS and CDR2 is YFSETQ. V was pared by 4 bases and J by 5 bases, with 5 bases of the junction left unmatched. CDR3 length: 14 amino acids. The CDR3 DNA is TGCGCCAGCAGCCGGGGACAGGGGGTGAACGAGCAGTACTTC. As protein: CASSRGQGVNEQYF.

The chain combines TRBV7-9 with TRBJ2-7; 8 nucleotides align to TRBD1. Germline V gives CDR1 SEHNR, CDR2 FQNEAQ (reference sequence). The junction had 2 bases not matched to a gene; V was cut back by 8 bases and J by 2 bases. The CDR3 has 12 residues. CDR3: CASGTGPYEQYF. CDR3 DNA sequence: TGTGCCAGCGGGACAGGTCCCTACGAGCAGTACTTC.

The genes are TRBV7-8 and TRBJ1-6, with D perhaps matching TRBD1 (6 bases). Germline V gives CDR1 SGHVS, CDR2 FQNEAQ. The CDR3 loop spans 14 amino acids. Trimming removed 5 bases at V and 10 bases at J, with 15 bases between. This chain's CDR3 is CASSPQGIGSPLHF. DNA for the CDR3: TGTGCCAGCAGCCCCCAGGGGATAGGCTCACCCCTCCACTTT. Variable domain in full (rest from reference TRBV7-8 and TRBJ1-6): GAGVSQSPRYKVAKRGQDVALRCDPISGHVSLFWYQQALGQGPEFLTYFQNEAQLDKSGLPSDRFFAERPEGSVSTLKIQRTQQEDSAVYLCASSPQGIGSPLHFGNGTRLTVT.

The chain recombines TRBV5-1 with TRBJ1-1; D is undetermined. V was shortened by 0 bases and J by 1 base, with 7 bases between the two germline ends. This CDR3 is built from 14 residues. CDR1 is SGHRS, CDR2 YFSETQ, per germline. CDR3 sequence: CASSLGPGNTEAFF. In DNA form, the CDR3 reads TGCGCCAGCAGCTTGGGTCCGGGGAACACTGAAGCTTTCTTT.

This clone was observed a single time. This rearrangement joins TRBV11-1 to TRBJ2-7; D gene uncertain. Germline V lookup: CDR1 SGHAT, CDR2 FQDESV (reference sequence). This CDR3 is 13 amino acids long. V lost 5 bases, J lost 2 bases, and 10 bases lay in between. CDR3 region: CASSVLLAYEQYF. Here the CDR3 DNA reads TGTGCCAGCAGCGTACTGTTGGCCTACGAGCAGTACTTC.

The chain has TRBV27 and TRBJ2-1; 7 nucleotides agree with TRBD2. CDR1 MNHEY and CDR2 SMNVEV come from the germline V gene (reference sequence). The J segment lost 3 bases and the V segment lost 2 bases, leaving 10 bases of the junction unmatched. This CDR3 contains 17 residues. Here the CDR3 DNA reads TGTGCCAGCAGTTTAAACGGGGGAGGGCCGCTCTACAATGAGCAGTTCTTC. This sequence encodes CASSLNGGGPLYNEQFF.

This clone has more than one count but fewer than ten. The chain has TRBV9 and TRBJ1-3, with D possibly being TRBD1 (6 bases). Trimming left V 0 bases short and J 4 bases short, with 20 bases between. The CDR3 contains 18 residues. Germline loops: CDR1 SGDLS, CDR2 YYNGEE. In DNA, the CDR3 is TGTGCCAGCAGCGTAGAGGATGAATGGCCAGGGGTCGGAAACACCATATATTTT. Protein sequence: CASSVEDEWPGVGNTIYF.

The chain recombines TRBV6-5 with TRBJ2-2; 9 positions match TRBD2. V was pared by 7 bases and J by 1 base, with 4 bases of the junction left unmatched. Per the germline V gene, CDR1 is MNHEY and CDR2 is SVGAGI. The CDR3 sequence is 15 residues long. The CDR3 coding sequence is TGTGCCAGCACCCTTAGCGGGGGGAACACCGGGGAGCTGTTTTTT. The encoded protein is CASTLSGGNTGELFF.

The chain uses TRBV19 and TRBJ1-5; a possible D gene is TRBD1 (6 bases). The germline V gene encodes CDR1 LNHDA and CDR2 SQIVND (reference sequence). Trimming shortened V by 5 bases and J by 1 base, and 9 bases separated the two germline ends. CDR3 size: 14 residues. In DNA, the CDR3 is TGTGCCAGTAGTCGGGGGGCGAGCAATCAGCCCCAGCATTTT. Encoded protein: CASSRGASNQPQHF.

This chain links TRBV9 with TRBJ2-3, with D perhaps TRBD1 (8 bases). From germline, CDR1 is SGDLS and CDR2 YYNGEE. CDR3 length equals 18 residues. The V gene lost 2 bases and the J gene lost 0 bases, with 19 bases spanning the gap. The CDR3 region is CASSVSTGQGLSTDTQYF. The CDR3 nucleotides are TGTGCCAGCAGCGTCTCTACAGGACAGGGACTAAGCACAGATACGCAGTATTTT.

This clone occurred once. The V and J genes are TRBV6-6 and TRBJ2-2; a possible D gene is TRBD1 (5 bases). Germline CDR1 and CDR2: MNHNY and SVGAGI (reference sequence). V gave up 5 bases and J gave up 6 bases, with 19 bases separating them. The CDR3 is 16 amino acids. CDR3 nucleotide sequence: TGTGCCAGCAGTAAACTGCATCGACAGAGCCCCGGGGAGCTGTTTTTT. This translates into CASSKLHRQSPGELFF.

This chain uses TRBV19 with TRBJ1-5; 11 nucleotides agree with TRBD1. CDR3 length: 15 amino acids. Germline V gene lookup returns CDR1 LNHDA and CDR2 SQIVND (reference sequence). With V trimmed by 5 bases and J by 9 bases, 9 bases remained unmatched. Written as DNA, the CDR3 is TGTGCCAGTAGTTACGGGACAGGGGGTACCCGGCCCCAGCATTTT. Residues: CASSYGTGGTRPQHF.

The chain is built from TRBV7-2 and TRBJ2-1; 12 nucleotides agree with TRBD2. CDR3 length equals 18 residues. Trimming cost V 6 bases and J 1 base; bases outside gene matches: 10. Germline loops: CDR1 SGHTA, CDR2 FQGNSA. The CDR3: CASRLTSGSSLSYNEQFF. CDR3 nucleotide sequence: TGTGCCAGCAGGTTGACTAGCGGGAGTTCCCTTTCCTACAATGAGCAGTTCTTC.

This clone appeared a few times. The chain carries TRBV10-3 and TRBJ2-2, with 10 nucleotides matching TRBD2. V lost 10 bases to trimming and J lost 0 bases; unmatched junction nucleotides: 5. The CDR3 length is 15 residues. CDR1 ENHRY and CDR2 SYGVKD come from the germline V gene. This CDR3 is CATNSGRPNTGELFF. The CDR3 DNA follows: TGTGCCACCAATAGCGGGAGGCCGAACACCGGGGAGCTGTTTTTT.

The V and J genes are TRBV7-8 and TRBJ2-3; 14 bases map to TRBD2. V lost 5 bases, J lost 3 bases, and 13 bases stayed unmatched. This CDR3 has 19 amino acids. Germline CDR1 reads SGHVS; CDR2 reads FQNEAQ. The CDR3 loop reads CASSPTSGRAGIRTDTQYF. Written as DNA, the CDR3 is TGTGCCAGCAGCCCGACTAGCGGGAGGGCCGGTATTAGGACAGATACGCAGTATTTT.

There are a few counts of this clone. This chain uses TRBV3-1 (or the pseudogene TRBV3-2) with TRBJ2-7; perhaps TRBD1 as D (5 bases). The germline V and J ends were trimmed by 4 bases and 6 bases, with 19 bases remaining between them. Germline V CDR1 and CDR2: LGHDT, YNNKEL (reference sequence). This CDR3 is built from 15 residues. Written as DNA, the CDR3 is TGTGCCAGCAGCCCCATCGTTAGAAGGGGAAGCGAGCAGTACTTC. As protein: CASSPIVRRGSEQYF.

The chain couples TRBV27 to TRBJ1-2; TRBD1 is a possible D gene (6 bases). There are 14 residues in the CDR3. Per germline, CDR1 MNHEY and CDR2 SMNVEV (reference sequence). The V gene lost 1 base and the J gene lost 4 bases, with 10 bases spanning the gap. The CDR3: CASSLYGDTYGYTF. CDR3 DNA sequence: TGTGCCAGCAGTTTATATGGGGACACCTATGGCTACACCTTC.

This chain uses TRBV6-5 with TRBJ1-1; D is perhaps TRBD1 (5 bases). The CDR3 is made up of 16 amino acids. Between the trimmed V and J ends, which lost 1 base and 0 bases, there was a span of 12 bases. Per the germline V gene, CDR1 is MNHEY and CDR2 is SVGAGI. In DNA, the CDR3 is TGTGCCAGCAGTTACTGGTCCCAGGGTTTGAACACTGAAGCTTTCTTT. This sequence encodes CASSYWSQGLNTEAFF.

This chain joins TRBV18 and TRBJ1-4; D gene ambiguous. V lost 1 base and J 6 bases, leaving 6 bases between the germline ends. Germline-derived CDR1 and CDR2 are KGHSH and LQKENI. The CDR3 covers 13 residues. The CDR3 reads CASSPRQDEKLFF. The CDR3 DNA sequence: TGTGCCAGCTCACCACGGCAGGATGAAAAACTGTTTTTT.